The 11 T cell receptor beta chains below were found in one sample sequenced in a study of CXCR3-negative and CXCR3-positive naive CD8 T cells (dated by TCRdb to the late 2010s). The sequencing machine was a NextSeq 550. The Human TCR Profiling Kit (MiLaboratory) was used to make UMI-labeled 5' RACE TRB cDNA libraries. TCRdb reprocessed the reads; each CDR3 protein sequence makes one entry, and DNA is unavailable. This sample's table lists thousands of distinct CDR3 sequences. Of the sample, around 2.2% is held by the ten largest clones. What was sequenced was naive CXCR3- CD8+ T cells from blood. The cell subset or site label corresponds to: CD45RO-CCR7+CD27+CD95- naive CD8+ T cells lacking CXCR3 (TNR3-). The receptor source for this set is a human donor in good health. Some clones in this sample may be carry-over from other donors' samples.

Measured by frequency, this clonotype is medium-sized. The CDR3 loop is CSVEDPTSGDNEQFF. The chain carries TRBV29-1 and TRBJ2-1; without DNA, the TCRdb call of TRBD2 cannot be checked. CDR1 is SQVTM and CDR2 is ANQGSEA in the germline V gene. The CDR3 has 15 residues.

This CDR3 is CASSYSGTNTGELFF. This sequence joins TRBV6-5 and TRBJ2-2; TCRdb returns TRBD1, unconfirmable since there is no DNA. This CDR3 contains 15 residues. Germline loops: CDR1 MNHEY, CDR2 SVGAGI.

This clonotype counts as medium-sized by frequency. The CDR3 is CATQRGGSTDTQYF. The chain is built from TRBV10-3 and TRBJ2-3; checking the TCRdb D call of TRBD2 is not possible without DNA. Germline V gene data show CDR1 as ENHRY and CDR2 as SYGVKD. This CDR3 spans 14 amino acids.

The rearrangement links TRBV4-3 to TRBJ2-1; with no DNA, the TCRdb D assignment of TRBD1 cannot be verified. The CDR3 is 17 residues long. Germline V gene lookup returns CDR1 LGHNA and CDR2 YSLEER. This CDR3 reads CASSQSGGPISYNEQFF.

This clonotype ranks as medium-sized (0.01 to 0.1%) in terms of frequency. V is TRBV25-1 and J is TRBJ1-6. This CDR3 contains 16 residues. Germline CDR1 MGHDK, CDR2 SYGVNS. The CDR3 sequence is CASSSSAVFVNSPLHF.

The chain joins TRBV18 to TRBJ2-7; the TCRdb D gene call, TRBD2, has no DNA to confirm it. The CDR3 runs 14 residues. Germline CDR1 is KGHSH and CDR2 is LQKENI. The CDR3 protein is CASSPGGPSDEQYF.

By frequency, this clonotype is medium-sized. The chain employs TRBV27 and TRBJ1-5. The germline CDR1 and CDR2 sequences are MNHEY and SMNVEV (reference sequence). This CDR3 is 13 amino acids long. CDR3 sequence: CASSLAPNQPQHF.

V usage is TRBV3-1 and J usage is TRBJ2-5. The CDR3 has 16 residues. The germline V gene encodes CDR1 LGHDT and CDR2 YNNKEL (reference sequence). CDR3 sequence: CASSPGGGRKQETQYF.

According to its frequency, this clonotype is medium-sized. The chain has TRBV9 and TRBJ2-3. The germline V gene encodes CDR1 SGDLS and CDR2 YYNGEE. The CDR3 runs to 13 residues. The CDR3 region is CASSVGQTDTQYF. Together with reference TRBV9 and TRBJ2-3, the CDR3 gives the full variable domain: DSGVTQTPKHLITATGQRVTLRCSPRSGDLSVYWYQQSLDQGLQFLIQYYNGEERAKGNILERFSAQQFPDLHSELNLSSLELGDSALYFCASSVGQTDTQYFGPGTRLTVL.

The chain carries TRBV29-1 and TRBJ1-2; TCRdb lists TRBD1, though no DNA is available to test this call. CDR1 SQVTM and CDR2 ANQGSEA come from the germline V gene. This CDR3 has 14 amino acids. The chain's CDR3 is CSVEPPWGSDGYTF.

This sequence joins TRBV7-9 and TRBJ2-2; there is no DNA to check the TCRdb D call of TRBD2. CDR1 SEHNR and CDR2 FQNEAQ come from the germline V gene (reference sequence). This CDR3 has 17 amino acids. The CDR3 spells CASSLTFGLANTGELFF.